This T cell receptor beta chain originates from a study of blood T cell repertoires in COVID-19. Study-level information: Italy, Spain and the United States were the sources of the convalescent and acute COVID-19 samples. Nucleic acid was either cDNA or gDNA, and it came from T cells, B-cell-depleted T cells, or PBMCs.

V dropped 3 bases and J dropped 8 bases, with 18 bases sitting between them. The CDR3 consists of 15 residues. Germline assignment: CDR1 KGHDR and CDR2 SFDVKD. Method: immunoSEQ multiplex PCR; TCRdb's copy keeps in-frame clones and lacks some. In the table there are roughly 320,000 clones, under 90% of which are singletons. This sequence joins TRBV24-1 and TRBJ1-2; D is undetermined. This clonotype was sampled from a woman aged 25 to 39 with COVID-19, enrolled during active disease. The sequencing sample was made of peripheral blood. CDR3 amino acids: CATSDLAQTPEGYTF. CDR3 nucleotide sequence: TGTGCCACCAGTGATCTTGCGCAGACTCCCGAGGGCTACACCTTC.